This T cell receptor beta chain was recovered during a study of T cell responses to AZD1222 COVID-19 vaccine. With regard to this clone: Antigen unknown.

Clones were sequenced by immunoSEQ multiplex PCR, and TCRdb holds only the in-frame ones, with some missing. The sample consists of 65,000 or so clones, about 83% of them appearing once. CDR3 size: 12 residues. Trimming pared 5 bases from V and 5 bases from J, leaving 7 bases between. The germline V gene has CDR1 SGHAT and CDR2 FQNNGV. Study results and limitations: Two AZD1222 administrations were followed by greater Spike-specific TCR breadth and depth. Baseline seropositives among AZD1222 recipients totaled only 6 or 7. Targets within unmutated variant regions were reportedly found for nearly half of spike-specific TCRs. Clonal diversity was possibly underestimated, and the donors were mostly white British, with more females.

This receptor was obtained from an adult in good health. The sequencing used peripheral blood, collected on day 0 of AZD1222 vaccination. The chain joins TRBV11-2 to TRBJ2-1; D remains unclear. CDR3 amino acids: CASSNMDNEQFF. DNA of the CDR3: TGTGCCAGCAGCAATATGGACAATGAGCAGTTCTTC.